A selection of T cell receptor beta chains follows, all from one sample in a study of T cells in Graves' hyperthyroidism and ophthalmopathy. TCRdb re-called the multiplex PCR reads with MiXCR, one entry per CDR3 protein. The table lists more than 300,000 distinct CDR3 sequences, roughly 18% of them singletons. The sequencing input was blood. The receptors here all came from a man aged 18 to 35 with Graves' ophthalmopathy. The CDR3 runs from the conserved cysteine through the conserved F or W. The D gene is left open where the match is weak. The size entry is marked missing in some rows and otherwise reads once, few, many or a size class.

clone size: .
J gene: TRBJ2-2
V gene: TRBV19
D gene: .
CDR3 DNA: TGTGCCAGTAGTCCCTGGACAGAAAACACCGGGGAGCTGTTTTTT
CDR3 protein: CASSPWTENTGELFF

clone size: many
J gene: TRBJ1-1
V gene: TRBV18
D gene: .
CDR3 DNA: TGTGCCACCGGCGGACAGACGAACACTGAAGCTTTCTTT
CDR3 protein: CATGGQTNTEAFF

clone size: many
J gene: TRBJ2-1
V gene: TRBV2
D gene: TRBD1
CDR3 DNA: TGTGCCAGCAGGGGGGGACAGGGTAGCAGAGATGAGCAGTTCTTC
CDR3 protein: CASRGGQGSRDEQFF

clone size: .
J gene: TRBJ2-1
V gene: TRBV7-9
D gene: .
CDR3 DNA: TGTGCCAGCAGCTTAGCGCGCATAGCAGGAAATGAGCAGTTCTTC
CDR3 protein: CASSLARIAGNEQFF

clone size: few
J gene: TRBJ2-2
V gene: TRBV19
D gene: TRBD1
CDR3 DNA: TGTGCCAGTAGTATAGTAGGGACAGGGACCACCGGGGAGCTGTTTTTT
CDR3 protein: CASSIVGTGTTGELFF

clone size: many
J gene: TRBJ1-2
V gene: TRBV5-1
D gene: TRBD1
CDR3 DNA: TGCGCCAGCAGCTCCGAAGGGACAGGGGCTGGCTACACCTTC
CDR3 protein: CASSSEGTGAGYTF

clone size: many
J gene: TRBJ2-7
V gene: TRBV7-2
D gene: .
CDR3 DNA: TGTGCCAGCAGCTTAAGTCGGGGGGCCGCCTACGAGCAGTACTTC
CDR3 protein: CASSLSRGAAYEQYF

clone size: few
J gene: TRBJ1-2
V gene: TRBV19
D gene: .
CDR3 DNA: TGTGCCAGTAGTATAGAGGACGGGAACTATGGCTACACCTTC
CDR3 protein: CASSIEDGNYGYTF

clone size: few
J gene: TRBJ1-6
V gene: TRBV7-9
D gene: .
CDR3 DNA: TGTGCCAGCAGTTTCACAATCTATAATTCACCCCTCCACTTT
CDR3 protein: CASSFTIYNSPLHF

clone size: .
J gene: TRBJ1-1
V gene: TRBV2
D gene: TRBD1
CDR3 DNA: TGTGCCAGCAGTGATGGGGACAGGGCCGGGGACACTGAAGCTTTCTTT
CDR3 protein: CASSDGDRAGDTEAFF

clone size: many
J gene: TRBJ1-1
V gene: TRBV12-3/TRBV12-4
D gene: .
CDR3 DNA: TGTGCCAGCAGCCGAATGGGGGACACTGAAGCTTTCTTT
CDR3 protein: CASSRMGDTEAFF